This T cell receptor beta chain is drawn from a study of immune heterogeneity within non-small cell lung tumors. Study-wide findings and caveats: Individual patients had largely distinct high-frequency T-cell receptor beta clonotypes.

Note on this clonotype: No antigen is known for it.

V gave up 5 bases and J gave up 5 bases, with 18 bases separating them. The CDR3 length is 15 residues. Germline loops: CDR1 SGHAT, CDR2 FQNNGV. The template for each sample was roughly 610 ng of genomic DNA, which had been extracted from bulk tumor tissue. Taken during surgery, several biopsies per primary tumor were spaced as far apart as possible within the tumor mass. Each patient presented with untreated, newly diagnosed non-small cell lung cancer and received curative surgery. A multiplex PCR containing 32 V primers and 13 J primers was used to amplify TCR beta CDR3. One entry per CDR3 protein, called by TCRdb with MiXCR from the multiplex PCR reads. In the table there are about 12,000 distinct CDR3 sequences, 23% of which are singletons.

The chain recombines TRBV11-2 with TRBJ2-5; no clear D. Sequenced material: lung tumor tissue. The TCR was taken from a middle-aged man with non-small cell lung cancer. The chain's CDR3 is CASSPREGFRETQYF. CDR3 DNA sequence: TGTGCCAGCAGCCCGAGAGAAGGATTTCGCGAGACCCAGTACTTC.